The TCR beta chain under discussion was sequenced for a study of cytomegalovirus exposure and HLA in healthy donors. Notes on this clone: Its antigen is not identified.

Study observations and caveats: The study listed approximately 170 cytomegalovirus-associated TCR beta chains. Information on immune exposure was restricted to one variable (CMV serostatus).

Germline CDR1 and CDR2: LNHNV and YYDKDF (reference sequence). This CDR3 contains 13 residues. The V and J ends lost 5 bases and 11 bases respectively, with 18 bases between them. The PCR contained 60 Vbeta and 13 Jbeta primers. Only in-frame clones appear in the TCRdb table, and some are missing; sequencing was by immunoSEQ multiplex PCR. Of 100,000 to 150,000 clones in the sample, around four fifths were seen once. The donors were healthy bone marrow donors. Likely unrecorded immune exposures existed in these nominally healthy donors. Sequencing was done on a sample of PBMCs. The J gene is TRBJ1-1, the V gene TRBV15, with D unresolved. This receptor was taken from a woman aged 40 to 50 in good health and CMV-seropositive. Here the CDR3 reads CATSPATIPGAFF. The CDR3 DNA reads TGTGCCACCAGCCCCGCAACCATTCCCGGGGCTTTCTTT. Based on the CDR3 plus reference TRBV15 and TRBJ1-1, the full variable domain is DAMVIQNPRYQVTQFGKPVTLSCSQTLNHNVMYWYQQKSSQAPKLLFHYYDKDFNNEADTPDNFQSRRPNTSFCFLDIRSPGLGDTAMYLCATSPATIPGAFFGQGTRLTVV.